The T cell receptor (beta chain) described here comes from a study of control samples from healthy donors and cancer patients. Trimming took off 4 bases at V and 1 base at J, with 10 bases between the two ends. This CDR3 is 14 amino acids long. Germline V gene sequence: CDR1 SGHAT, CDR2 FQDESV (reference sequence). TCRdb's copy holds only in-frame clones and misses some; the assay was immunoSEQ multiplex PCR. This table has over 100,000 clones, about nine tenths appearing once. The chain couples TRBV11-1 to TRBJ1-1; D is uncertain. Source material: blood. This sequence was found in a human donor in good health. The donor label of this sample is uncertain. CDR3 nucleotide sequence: TGTGCCAGCAGCTCTAACACACGGAACACTGAAGCTTTCTTT. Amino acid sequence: CASSSNTRNTEAFF.